This T cell receptor (beta chain) was found in a study of Ad26.COV2.S vaccination and SARS-CoV-2 variants. Points from the study as a whole: Reported post-vaccination CD8+ and CD4+ T cell responses to spike showed substantial breadth. Measurements of TCR breadth and depth may have given underestimates of the total T cell responses. Non-spike TCR breadth was similar in vaccine and placebo recipients.

Documented treatment: around 19 received Ad26.COV2.S at low or high dose, single or two shots; about 5 received placebo; per-sample allocation not given. Sampling happened 63 days after the first vaccine or placebo injection. An Ad26 vector that expressed Wuhan-strain SARS-CoV-2 spike constituted the vaccine. About this clone: No antigen is known for it.

Only in-frame clones appear in the TCRdb table, and some are missing; sequencing was by immunoSEQ multiplex PCR. The sample lists 380,000 or so clones, approximately 90% occurring once. This specimen was peripheral blood, taken in a trial of Ad26.COV2.S vaccine versus placebo. This sequence was found in a person aged 18-65 years who received the Ad26.COV2.S COVID-19 vaccine or a placebo.

The CDR3 DNA reads TGCAGCGTTGAAGAACGCCAGGGTCTCTACAATGAGCAGTTCTTC. Protein sequence: CSVEERQGLYNEQFF. The chain joins TRBV29-1 to TRBJ2-1; maybe TRBD1 (5 bases). The CDR3 sequence is 15 residues long. Per germline, CDR1 SQVTM and CDR2 ANQGSEA. The V and J ends lost 0 bases and 3 bases respectively, with 12 bases between them.